What follows are 8 T cell receptor beta chains derived from one specimen sequenced in a study of shared clonotypes between healthy human individuals. The method was immunoSEQ multiplex PCR; TCRdb's version includes in-frame clones alone and lacks a portion of them. The data hold about 1.5 million clones, with 95% to 97% observed a single time. The sample taken for sequencing was naive CD4+ T cells sorted from blood. Subset: CD45RA+ positively selected. The origin of the receptors is a man aged 30 to 45 in good health.

Note on this clone: The junction and the germline gene differ at one end; a read error may be behind it. The V gene is TRBV11-3, the J gene TRBJ2-2, with D possibly being TRBD1 (6 bases). This CDR3 has 16 residues. Germline V gives CDR1 SGHNT, CDR2 YENEEA. CDR3 amino acids: CASSLVGDRNSGELFF. CDR3 DNA sequence: TGTGCCAGCAGCTTAGTGGGAGACAGGAACTCCGGGGAGCTGTTTTTT.

The chain couples TRBV5-1 to TRBJ2-7; D is perhaps TRBD1 (5 bases). The CDR3 is made up of 15 amino acids. V dropped 3 bases and J dropped 5 bases, with 18 bases sitting between them. Germline values: CDR1 SGHRS, CDR2 YFSETQ. The CDR3 sequence is CASSSSRLGQDEQYF. In DNA form, the CDR3 reads TGCGCCAGCAGCTCCTCGAGGTTGGGGCAGGACGAGCAGTACTTC.

The rearrangement joins TRBV10-3 to TRBJ2-7; the match to TRBD2 covers 10 bases. The V gene's germline CDR1 is ENHRY and CDR2 SYGVKD. The CDR3 totals 16 residues. Trimming at V came to 4 bases and at J to 0 bases, leaving 6 bases not matched to a gene. The CDR3 nucleotides read TGTGCCATCAGTGGTCCTAGCGGGAGTATCTCCTACGAGCAGTACTTC. This encodes CAISGPSGSISYEQYF.

The chain carries TRBV19 and TRBJ2-3; the D call may be TRBD1 or TRBD2 (5 bases each). CDR1 is LNHDA and CDR2 is SQIVND in the germline V gene (reference sequence). The germline V and J ends were trimmed by 5 bases and 3 bases, with 39 bases remaining between them. The CDR3 has 23 amino acids. The CDR3 here is CASSHPAWRVGDRFPKRTDTQYF. The CDR3 DNA sequence: TGTGCCAGTAGTCACCCCGCTTGGAGAGTGGGGGATCGTTTTCCCAAGCGGACAGATACGCAGTATTTT.

Comments on this clone: This CDR3 is also generated by other DNA sequences in the sample. The V call is TRBV28, the J call TRBJ1-2; D remains unclear. The CDR3 consists of 13 residues. With 5 bases removed from V and 5 bases from J, the gap between germline ends came to 12 bases. Looked up from germline, CDR1 is MDHEN and CDR2 is SYDVKM. Here the CDR3 reads CASSPGRNYGYTF. The CDR3 DNA follows: TGTGCCAGCAGTCCTGGACGGAATTATGGCTACACCTTC.

The chain couples TRBV28 to TRBJ2-1; D uncertain. Germline V gene sequence: CDR1 MDHEN, CDR2 SYDVKM. The CDR3 loop spans 13 amino acids. V was cut by 5 bases and J by 5 bases, with 10 bases left in between. The CDR3 DNA reads as TGTGCCAGCAGTCCGAGCATAGACAATGAGCAGTTCTTC. As protein: CASSPSIDNEQFF.

The V gene is TRBV19, the J gene TRBJ2-7; possible D gene TRBD2, 6 bases. V gave up 6 bases and J gave up 2 bases, with 17 bases separating them. The CDR3 runs 15 residues. Germline CDR1 and CDR2: LNHDA and SQIVND (reference sequence). The DNA for the CDR3 is TGTGCCAGTAGCATGTGGCGGGGATCGGCCTACGAGCAGTACTTC. The encoded protein is CASSMWRGSAYEQYF.

The V call is TRBV7-9, the J call TRBJ1-5, with D uncertain. The CDR3 runs 13 residues. V lost 0 bases to trimming and J lost 4 bases, with 4 bases between them. Looked up from germline, CDR1 is SEHNR and CDR2 is FQNEAQ (reference sequence). The DNA for the CDR3 is TGTGCCAGCAGCTTAGCGTGGAATCAGCCCCAGCATTTT. It yields the protein CASSLAWNQPQHF.